These T cell receptor beta chains were read from a single sample in a study of cytomegalovirus exposure and HLA in healthy donors. Using immunoSEQ multiplex PCR, the repertoire was profiled, and TCRdb retains in-frame clones only, with some absent. This table holds roughly 98,000 clones, about four fifths found once. Sequencing was carried out using PBMCs. These receptors came from a young man in good health and CMV-seropositive. The conserved cysteine and the conserved F or W are not part of the CDR3 here.

J gene	V gene	CDR3 protein
TRBJ1-6	TRBV28	ASSPEPHSPLH
TRBJ2-1	TRBV7-3	ASSADSAGLEQF
TRBJ2-5	TRBV7-9	ASSLLLPGQQETQY
TRBJ1-4	TRBV25-1	ASSVTGGGEKLF
TRBJ2-1	TRBV28	ASSLVSSGNSYNEQF
TRBJ1-4	TRBV5-4	ASSLGNSDNEKLF
TRBJ2-7	TRBV5-6	ASEPGTEASEQY
TRBJ2-4	TRBV9	ASSVGPGDSGAQY
TRBJ1-5	TRBV28	ASRGRERLSNQPQH
TRBJ1-1	TRBV6-6	ASSYSRGALDTEAF
TRBJ2-7	TRBV2	ASSLAGTAYGQY
TRBJ2-1	TRBV7-9	ASSSRQDEQF
TRBJ2-1	TRBV30	AWITGLAGYYNEQF
TRBJ1-4	TRBV30	AWSGRRNEKLF
TRBJ2-5	TRBV6-1	ASRESQFSQETQY
TRBJ2-2	TRBV6-5	ASSYSGRVMF
TRBJ2-3	TRBV28	ASSPVMAGTDTQY
TRBJ1-6	TRBV5-4	ASSFVERSPLH
TRBJ2-5	TRBV6-1	ASSEAKLVSSY
TRBJ2-3	TRBV6-5	ASRVYQGSADTQY
TRBJ1-6	TRBV5-1	ASSLVTGGSSPLH
TRBJ2-3	TRBV27	ASSAIAGTTDTQY
TRBJ1-6	TRBV9	ASSKGNSPLH
TRBJ2-4	TRBV5-1	ASSLDRVRKNIQY
TRBJ2-1	TRBV29-1	SVVTVETGRNNEQF
TRBJ2-7	TRBV4-2	ASSQDETGGYEQY
TRBJ2-7	TRBV5-1	ASSLVQGSYEQY
TRBJ2-5	TRBV7-6	ASSPSGVSQETQY
TRBJ1-2	TRBV27	ASSLSNGYGYT
TRBJ2-2	TRBV5-4	ASSPAGEVAGELF
TRBJ1-2	TRBV30	AWSQVDSLRGGYT
TRBJ1-2	TRBV5-6	ASSFRTGRYYGYT
TRBJ2-7	TRBV7-9	ASSPGTGDDEQY